This T cell receptor (beta chain) was retrieved from a study of cytomegalovirus exposure and HLA in healthy donors. Across the whole study: Around 200 million T cells yielded 100 million or so unique TCR beta sequences, as an earlier analysis found. Early released data had around 88 million unique TCRs, all coming from HLA-typed donors. Broader study findings: The HLA-A and HLA-B alleles of most subjects were reportedly predicted accurately from TCR beta sequences. In an earlier analysis, most TCR beta V segments were productive about 90% or about 30% of the time.

The CDR3 runs 14 residues. Trimming stripped 4 bases from V and 12 bases from J, with 23 bases between. Germline CDR1 is SGHRS and CDR2 is YFSETQ. The PCR made use of 60 Vbeta and 13 Jbeta primers. Assay: immunoSEQ multiplex PCR; the TCRdb copy retains only in-frame clones and omits some. The profile shows some 33,000 clones, about 60% of them singletons. In the case of this clone: No antigen is known for it.

This receptor was taken from a man aged 45-65 years in good health and CMV-seropositive. This chain links TRBV5-1 with TRBJ2-7, with D possibly matching TRBD2 (5 bases). The specimen sequenced was PBMCs. This chain's CDR3 is CASSEGRPGINTYF. CDR3 DNA: TGCGCCAGCAGCGAGGGTAGGCCGGGCATTAATACGTACTTC.